This entry lists 27 T cell receptor beta chains sequenced from one sample in a study of cytomegalovirus exposure and HLA in healthy donors. Researchers ran the PCR with 60 Vbeta and 13 Jbeta primers. Using immunoSEQ multiplex PCR, the repertoire was profiled, and TCRdb retains in-frame clones only, with some absent. This table lists 200,000 to 250,000 clones. The source material was PBMCs. Every receptor here comes from a girl aged 2 to 9 in good health and CMV-seropositive.

The chain uses TRBV5-1 and TRBJ2-5; weak D call: TRBD2 (5 bases). The CDR3 spans 13 residues. Per the germline V gene, CDR1 is SGHRS and CDR2 is YFSETQ. The V end lost 2 bases, the J end lost 5 bases, and 10 bases lay between the germline ends. CDR3 coding DNA: TGCGCCAGCAGCTTTGAGGGCGTGGAGACCCAGTACTTC. Translated: CASSFEGVETQYF.

This chain joins TRBV28 and TRBJ1-2; the D gene is possibly TRBD1 (6 bases). Trimming cost V 5 bases and J 4 bases, with 8 bases left between them. CDR3 length: 12 residues. CDR1 is MDHEN, CDR2 SYDVKM, per germline. CDR3 coding DNA: TGTGCCAGCAGTGGACAGTCCTATGGCTACACCTTC. This codes for CASSGQSYGYTF.

The chain links TRBV27 to TRBJ2-1, with D unclear. Trimming took off 8 bases at V and 6 bases at J, with 17 bases between the two ends. The CDR3 extends over 14 amino acids. Germline lookup yields CDR1 MNHEY and CDR2 SMNVEV (reference sequence). The CDR3 DNA reads as TGTGCCAGCTCCCTAGACGTTTCCGGCAATGAGCAGTTCTTC. This sequence encodes CASSLDVSGNEQFF.

The V and J genes are TRBV20-1 and TRBJ1-2; 7 nucleotides line up with TRBD1. Germline CDR1 DFQATT, CDR2 SNEGSKA (reference sequence). The CDR3 spans 11 residues. The V and J ends lost 3 bases and 8 bases, in that order; junction bases with no gene match: 3. CDR3 DNA sequence: TGCAGTGCTAGGGGACAGTTCGGCTACACCTTC. Encoded protein: CSARGQFGYTF.

This chain connects TRBV7-2 to TRBJ2-1, with 8 positions matching TRBD1. Trimming took 5 bases from V and 7 from J; bases not matched to a gene: 4. Germline V CDR1 and CDR2: SGHTA, FQGNSA. This CDR3 has 13 amino acids. CDR3 sequence: CASSRQGKNEQFF. The CDR3 DNA reads as TGTGCCAGCAGCCGACAGGGGAAAAATGAGCAGTTCTTC.

The rearrangement joins TRBV5-1 to TRBJ2-5; a weak D match, TRBD2 (6 bases). Per the germline V gene, CDR1 is SGHRS and CDR2 is YFSETQ. The ends were cut back, 0 bases at V and 2 bases at J, with 8 bases in the middle. The CDR3 runs to 14 residues. The CDR3 region is CASSLGGNQETQYF. The CDR3 DNA reads as TGCGCCAGCAGCTTGGGCGGGAATCAAGAGACCCAGTACTTC.

The J gene is TRBJ1-5, the V gene TRBV13; a possible D gene is TRBD1 (5 bases). Germline-derived CDR1 and CDR2 are PRHDT and FYEKMQ (reference sequence). Between the trimmed V and J ends, which lost 3 bases and 4 bases, there was a span of 7 bases. The CDR3 consists of 13 residues. CDR3 residues: CASSLQGNQPQHF. The CDR3 DNA reads TGTGCCAGCAGCTTGCAGGGAAATCAGCCCCAGCATTTT. Looking up the rest from reference TRBV13 and TRBJ1-5 gives the full variable domain: AAGVIQSPRHLIKEKRETATLKCYPIPRHDTVYWYQQGPGQDPQFLISFYEKMQSDKGSIPDRFSAQQFSDYHSELNMSSLELGDSALYFCASSLQGNQPQHFGDGTRLSIL.

Details on this clone: The same CDR3 arises from other DNA sequences in this sample as well. The genes are TRBV27 and TRBJ1-2, with D perhaps TRBD1 (6 bases). Germline V gene lookup returns CDR1 MNHEY and CDR2 SMNVEV (reference sequence). The CDR3 is 13 residues long. Between the trimmed V and J ends, which lost 2 bases and 5 bases, there was a span of 9 bases. In nucleotides, the CDR3 is TGTGCCAGCAGTTTAGGACAGCATTATGGCTACACCTTC. Translating it yields CASSLGQHYGYTF.

The V call is TRBV5-4, the J call TRBJ2-1, with a weak D call TRBD2 (6 bases). Looked up from germline, CDR1 is SGHNT and CDR2 is YYREEE (reference sequence). This CDR3 spans 12 amino acids. Trimming cost V 6 bases and J 5 bases, with 9 bases left between them. The CDR3 nucleotides read TGTGCCAGCAAACTAGCAAACAATGAGCAGTTCTTC. It codes for CASKLANNEQFF.

J is TRBJ2-1 and V is TRBV28; 13 bases align to TRBD2. The ends lost 8 bases at V and 10 bases at J; junction bases unmatched: 17. The CDR3 contains 17 residues. The V gene's germline CDR1 is MDHEN and CDR2 SYDVKM. The DNA for the CDR3 is TGTGCCAGCCAAGAACTAGCGGGAGGGCCTAGGGGGTGGGAGCAGTTCTTC. Translated: CASQELAGGPRGWEQFF.

The chain combines TRBV27 with TRBJ2-7; TRBD2 agrees at 7 bases. This CDR3 region has 12 residues. V lost 8 bases to trimming and J lost 0 bases; unmatched junction nucleotides: 1. Germline loops: CDR1 MNHEY, CDR2 SMNVEV (reference sequence). In nucleotides, the CDR3 is TGTGCCAGCGGCGGGAGCTCCTACGAGCAGTACTTC. This encodes CASGGSSYEQYF.

V gene TRBV7-2 combines with J gene TRBJ2-5; D is undetermined. This CDR3 has 13 amino acids. Germline V gene lookup returns CDR1 SGHTA and CDR2 FQGNSA. With 3 bases removed from V and 1 base from J, the gap between germline ends came to 6 bases. CDR3 in amino acids: CASSFPPQETQYF. In DNA form, the CDR3 reads TGTGCCAGCAGCTTCCCTCCCCAAGAGACCCAGTACTTC.

This chain connects TRBV28 to TRBJ2-5, with 7 bases that match TRBD2. The CDR3 is 15 residues long. The V segment lost 7 bases and the J segment 1 base; nucleotides outside the gene matches: 9. CDR1 MDHEN and CDR2 SYDVKM come from the germline V gene. CDR3 in DNA: TGTGCCAGCAAACGGGAGGTGGGGGTCCAAGAGACCCAGTACTTC. This codes for CASKREVGVQETQYF.

The V and J genes are TRBV10-2 and TRBJ1-2; no firm D call. Trimming cost V 4 bases and J 5 bases, with 14 bases left between them. CDR1 is WSHSY, CDR2 SAAADI, per germline. This CDR3 spans 14 amino acids. The CDR3, as DNA: TGCGCCAGCAGTGGGGGAGAAACCTCATATGGCTACACCTTC. Its protein is CASSGGETSYGYTF.

The chain combines TRBV7-2 with TRBJ1-1; 9 bases are a match to TRBD1. With V trimmed by 5 bases and J by 3 bases, 1 base remained unmatched. From germline, CDR1 is SGHTA and CDR2 FQGNSA. The CDR3 contains 13 residues. CDR3 residues: CASSRDRDTEAFF. CDR3 nucleotide sequence: TGTGCCAGCAGCCGGGACAGGGACACTGAAGCTTTCTTT.

The chain is built from TRBV10-3 and TRBJ2-6, with 8 bases lining up with TRBD1. The germline gives CDR1 ENHRY, CDR2 SYGVKD. Losses at the gene ends were 7 bases for V and 0 bases for J; bases not matched to a gene: 11. The CDR3 is made up of 18 amino acids. DNA for the CDR3: TGTGCCATCACCAGCGCGAGGACAGGGCCCTCTGGGGCCAACGTCCTGACTTTC. It codes for CAITSARTGPSGANVLTF.

The rearrangement links TRBV27 to TRBJ2-1, with D possibly being TRBD1 (7 bases). The V gene's germline CDR1 is MNHEY and CDR2 SMNVEV (reference sequence). This CDR3 is 15 amino acids long. V was clipped by 6 bases and J by 6 bases, with 18 bases between them. The CDR3 sequence is CASRGRDSVSNEQFF. The CDR3 nucleotides are TGTGCCAGCAGGGGGCGGGACAGCGTCTCCAATGAGCAGTTCTTC.

The chain carries TRBV2 and TRBJ2-1, with 7 bases aligning to TRBD2. Germline CDR1 SNHLY, CDR2 FYNNEI. There are 15 residues in the CDR3. The V and J ends lost 4 bases and 5 bases, in that order; junction bases with no gene match: 8. The CDR3 reads CASSAGPGRDNEQFF. CDR3 coding DNA: TGTGCCAGCAGTGCGGGACCGGGGAGGGACAATGAGCAGTTCTTC.

This sequence joins TRBV18 and TRBJ1-1; 9 bases agree with TRBD1. V trimming: 2 bases; J trimming: 5 bases; junction bases outside the gene matches: 3. Germline CDR1 KGHSH, CDR2 LQKENI. The CDR3 totals 14 residues. The CDR3 DNA is TGTGCCAGCTCACCAGGGACAGGGCGGACTGAAGCTTTCTTT. Its protein product is CASSPGTGRTEAFF.

For the CDR3, the DNA is TGCAGCGCCCTGGGGGGGGTAAACTATGGCTACACCTTC. Amino acids: CSALGGVNYGYTF. V gene TRBV29-1 combines with J gene TRBJ1-2; possibly TRBD1 for D (5 bases). The V gene lost 7 bases and the J gene lost 2 bases, with 14 bases spanning the gap. Germline V gene sequence: CDR1 SQVTM, CDR2 ANQGSEA. The CDR3 contains 13 residues.

This rearrangement joins TRBV30 to TRBJ1-4, with TRBD1 matching over 8 bases. CDR3 length: 15 residues. V gave up 4 bases and J gave up 6 bases; unmatched junction bases: 10. Germline values: CDR1 GTSNPN, CDR2 SVGIG (reference sequence). CDR3 DNA sequence: TGTGCCTGGACCCCCCGGCAGGGGGCTTATGAAAAACTGTTTTTT. It translates to CAWTPRQGAYEKLFF.

This chain connects TRBV19 to TRBJ1-2; 8 bases are shared with TRBD1. The ends lost 2 bases at V and 5 bases at J; junction bases unmatched: 13. The CDR3 has 17 residues. In germline, CDR1 is LNHDA, CDR2 SQIVND (reference sequence). The CDR3, as DNA: TGTGCCAGTAGTATAAGGGGCAGGGGGCAACCCATTTATGGCTACACCTTC. Amino acid sequence: CASSIRGRGQPIYGYTF.

V gene TRBV2 combines with J gene TRBJ2-3; 7 nucleotides align to TRBD2. The V gene's germline CDR1 is SNHLY and CDR2 FYNNEI. The ends lost 10 bases at V and 2 bases at J; junction bases unmatched: 9. The CDR3 contains 14 residues. The CDR3 sequence: CATLAGHFTDTQYF. CDR3 coding DNA: TGTGCCACCTTAGCGGGCCATTTCACAGATACGCAGTATTTT.

The chain is built from TRBV29-1 and TRBJ1-1; 9 nucleotides match TRBD1. CDR3 length: 13 amino acids. Germline trimming cut 6 bases from V and 4 bases from J; bases unmatched to any gene: 6. Per germline, CDR1 SQVTM and CDR2 ANQGSEA. The CDR3 DNA reads as TGCAGCGTCCGGACAGGGGCGCCCACTGAAGCTTTCTTT. Protein sequence: CSVRTGAPTEAFF.

V gene TRBV6-1 combines with J gene TRBJ1-5; D ambiguous. This CDR3 has 13 residues. V dropped 2 bases and J dropped 0 bases, with 2 bases sitting between them. Germline-derived CDR1 and CDR2 are MNHNS and SASEGT. The CDR3 reads CASSELSNQPQHF. DNA of the CDR3: TGTGCCAGCAGTGAACTTAGCAATCAGCCCCAGCATTTT.

DNA for the CDR3: TGTGCCAGCAGATCCGAGCGGTCCTCCTACGAGCAGTACTTC. It encodes CASRSERSSYEQYF. The chain employs TRBV2 and TRBJ2-7; a possible D gene is TRBD2 (5 bases). Trimming pared 6 bases from V and 0 bases from J, leaving 12 bases between. The CDR3 is made up of 14 amino acids. Germline CDR1 SNHLY, CDR2 FYNNEI.

The genes are TRBV5-1 and TRBJ2-1, with D possibly TRBD1 on 5 matching bases. Deletions cut 4 bases from V and 5 bases from J, with 22 bases between. The length of the CDR3 is 17 residues. Germline V gene data show CDR1 as SGHRS and CDR2 as YFSETQ. CDR3 sequence (DNA): TGCGCCAGCAGCCCCGGACCAGGGCAAACGATAAACAATGAGCAGTTCTTC. Protein product: CASSPGPGQTINNEQFF.